These 9 T cell receptor beta chains came from one sample sequenced in a study of T cells after yellow fever vaccination. One entry per CDR3 protein results from TCRdb running MiXCR on the 5' RACE reads. The repertoire holds about 30,000 distinct CDR3 sequences, with 3.5% to 5% as singletons. Material: CD8+ T cells sorted from PBMCs, obtained 5 days after the yellow fever booster vaccination. Every receptor here comes from a man under 40 who received the YFV17D yellow fever vaccine.

The chain carries TRBV7-9 and TRBJ2-1, with 8 nucleotides matching TRBD1. Trimming took 4 bases from V and 11 from J; bases not matched to a gene: 13. Germline assignment: CDR1 SEHNR and CDR2 FQNEAQ (reference sequence). The CDR3 sequence is 15 residues long. CDR3 nucleotides: TGTGCCAGCAGCTCGTCCCGGGACAGGTCCGATAAGCAGTTCTTC. Its translation: CASSSSRDRSDKQFF. The full variable domain, rest sourced from reference TRBV7-9 and TRBJ2-1, is DTGVSQNPRHKITKRGQNVTFRCDPISEHNRLYWYRQTLGQGPEFLTYFQNEAQLEKSRLLSDRFSAERPKGSFSTLEIQRTEQGDSAMYLCASSSSRDRSDKQFFGPGTRLTVL.

Ten or more counts support this clonotype. The chain is built from TRBV2 and TRBJ1-2; 7 positions agree with TRBD1. The germline V gene encodes CDR1 SNHLY and CDR2 FYNNEI. The V and J ends lost 8 bases and 8 bases, in that order; junction bases with no gene match: 5. The CDR3 runs to 11 residues. The CDR3 nucleotides are TGTGCCAGCTCCGACAGGGTCGGCTACACCTTC. Protein sequence: CASSDRVGYTF. The full variable domain, its missing parts supplied by reference TRBV2 and TRBJ1-2, is EPEVTQTPSHQVTQMGQEVILRCVPISNHLYFYWYRQILGQKVEFLVSFYNNEISEKSEIFDDQFSVERPDGSNFTLKIRSTKLEDSAMYFCASSDRVGYTFGSGTRLTVV.

This clonotype occurred many times. This rearrangement joins TRBV25-1 to TRBJ1-2; 7 bases align to TRBD1. J gave up 5 bases and V 1 base, and 7 bases lay outside the gene matches. The CDR3 is 15 residues long. The V gene's germline CDR1 is MGHDK and CDR2 SYGVNS. The CDR3 sequence is CASSEFEGARYGYTF. The CDR3 region has the DNA TGTGCCAGCAGTGAATTTGAGGGGGCTAGGTATGGCTACACCTTC.

Note on this clonotype: A much larger clone is a single base away; this may be a read error. This chain links TRBV14 with TRBJ1-2; D uncertain. Trimming shortened V by 1 base and J by 5 bases, and 8 bases separated the two germline ends. Per germline, CDR1 SGHDN and CDR2 FVKESK. CDR3 size: 13 residues. In DNA, the CDR3 is TGTGCCAGCAGCCAAGCCGGGAAGTATGGCTACACCTTC. Residues: CASSQAGKYGYTF.

This clonotype was picked up many times. The chain combines TRBV27 with TRBJ2-3; D is undetermined. Germline V lookup: CDR1 MNHEY, CDR2 SMNVEV (reference sequence). The CDR3 has 14 residues. V lost 5 bases and J 4 bases, leaving 13 bases between the germline ends. CDR3 residues: CASSLIIAADTQYF. Written as DNA, the CDR3 is TGTGCCAGCAGTCTAATAATTGCGGCAGATACGCAGTATTTT.

This clonotype has more than one count but fewer than ten. The chain recombines TRBV28 with TRBJ2-1; D possibly corresponds to TRBD1 (6 bases). Trimming removed 5 bases from V and 5 bases from J, with 19 bases in between. The germline gives CDR1 MDHEN, CDR2 SYDVKM. The CDR3 spans 16 residues. The CDR3 sequence: CASSTPPGQKDNEQFF. The DNA of the CDR3 is TGTGCCAGCAGTACCCCCCCGGGACAAAAAGACAATGAGCAGTTCTTC.

For this clonotype: This could be a read error, since a much larger clone is one nucleotide away. This chain uses TRBV7-9 with TRBJ1-1; D call uncertain. Germline assignment: CDR1 SEHNR and CDR2 FQNEAQ (reference sequence). The CDR3 is 11 amino acids. The CDR3 region has the DNA TGTGCCATCCGGTCGCCCGCTGAAGCTCTCTTT. Translated, it gives CAIRSPAEALF.

In this sample, this clonotype turned up many times. The chain employs TRBV5-4 and TRBJ2-7, with 10 bases fitting TRBD1. The CDR3 covers 13 residues. Germline-derived CDR1 and CDR2 are SGHNT and YYREEE (reference sequence). V was pared by 4 bases and J by 3 bases, with 1 base of the junction left unmatched. CDR3 loop: CASSGTGDYEQYF. In DNA, the CDR3 is TGTGCCAGCAGCGGGACAGGGGACTACGAGCAGTACTTC.

This clonotype occurred many times. The chain is built from TRBV7-2 and TRBJ2-1; 7 bases align to TRBD2. V lost 5 bases and J lost 9; bases outside the gene matches: 7. Germline CDR1 reads SGHTA; CDR2 reads FQGNSA. The CDR3 loop spans 13 amino acids. The chain's CDR3 is CASSPTSSAEQFF. Written as DNA, the CDR3 is TGTGCCAGCAGCCCGACTAGCTCTGCTGAGCAGTTCTTC.